This TCR beta chain comes out of a study of blood T cell repertoires in COVID-19 (dated by TCRdb to 2020 to 2022). About the full investigation: Collaborator samples came from the United States, Italy and Spain and covered acute and convalescent phases of COVID-19. The prospective study material was composed of cDNA or gDNA derived from T cells, B-cell-depleted T cells, or PBMCs. The dataset comprised deeply sampled blood TCRbeta repertoires from subjects exposed to, actively infected with, or recovered from COVID-19. The repertoires were made available in a free public database intended to serve as a resource for research on the immune response to SARS-CoV-2. The samples were drawn from two sources: the first 160 participants of the ongoing ImmuneRACE study, and some 1,300 subjects contributed by 6 global collaborators. Nearly every sample came with metadata listing a de-identified subject ID, COVID-19 status, age in years and sex. Where available, HLA class I and class II types were obtained from metadata supplied by the sample provider rather than from assay-based typing.

According to the germline V gene, CDR1 reads SGHRS and CDR2 reads YFSETQ. V is shortened by 3 bases, J by 0 bases, and the region joining them spans 18 bases. From its cysteine to its phenylalanine, the CDR3 spans 17 amino acids. Left in the record is the CDR3 DNA by itself, 51 bases read in frame from the first base. TCRbeta CDR3 regions were amplified from genomic DNA using the immunoSEQ Assay, a bias-controlled multiplex PCR. Concerning the study's data processing: The number of nucleated cells in each sample was estimated by amplification of reference gene primers within the assay. To quantify the absolute abundance of each unique TCRbeta CDR3 rearrangement, sequence reads were collapsed and filtered. For each sample, productive Simpson clonality was calculated as the square root of Simpson's diversity index across productive rearrangements. Held by TCRdb, this immuneACCESS table contains in-frame sequences only and omits some clones. Under half of the omission traces to an unresolved V gene where checked; the cause of the rest is unknown. Clonal size and the V and J genes are those of that table, whereas D and trimming came from the DNA. The sample data list about 250,000 clones, and 90% of these were observed just once. The biggest ten clones account for around 2.3% of the sample.

Details on this clone: Its recognized antigen is unknown. The sample holds no much larger clone one base away, and base qualities are not on file.

One collaborating source in Seattle enrolled patients while the patients were actively infected and followed the patients over time throughout the course of disease. Whole blood was collected in K2EDTA tubes by collaborating institutions according to the institutions' own protocols. For TCRbeta analysis, collaborators shipped samples in one of three forms: frozen whole blood, isolated PBMCs, or DNA extracted from either of those sample types. The research as a whole found: How much clinical and demographic metadata was included differed by source and by participant, and the metadata was provided uncurated.

This clonotype was sampled from a woman aged 55-75 years with COVID-19, enrolled during active disease. Sample: peripheral blood. The sequence is built from TRBV5-1 and TRBJ1-2; too little of a D gene remains to name it. The CDR3 region reads CASSSQAQVGANYGYTF. The bases are TGCGCCAGCAGCTCGCAGGCCCAGGTTGGTGCTAACTATGGCTACACCTTC.